This T cell receptor (beta chain) was observed in a study of T cell responses to AZD1222 COVID-19 vaccine. This table comes from immunoSEQ multiplex PCR, and its TCRdb copy is limited to in-frame clones, with some not included. This sample has about 140,000 clones, with 80% to 95% found just once. The receptor comes from an adult in good health. The source material was peripheral blood, sampled on day 0 of AZD1222 vaccination.

CDR3 in DNA: TGCAGCGTAGAGGGACACGTTTATGGCTACACCTTC. It is translated as CSVEGHVYGYTF. The J gene is TRBJ1-2, the V gene TRBV29-1, with D perhaps matching TRBD1 (6 bases). The ends were cut back, 6 bases at V and 5 bases at J, with 13 bases in the middle. In germline, CDR1 is SQVTM, CDR2 ANQGSEA. This CDR3 has 12 amino acids.